This T cell receptor (beta chain) is drawn from a study of blood T cells in healthy people across ages. The CDR3 loop spans 12 amino acids. Germline V gene lookup returns CDR1 SQVTM and CDR2 ANQGSEA. Trimming took 7 bases from V and 6 from J, leaving 13 bases between them. This clonotype was seen a handful of times. Its matching antigen is unknown. A second roughly 6 to 12 cycle PCR used barcoded and J-beta primers. Every molecule of cDNA carried a tag from a template-switch adaptor with 12 random nucleotides. TCRdb passed the 5' RACE reads through MiXCR, listing each CDR3 protein once. The sample carries hundreds of thousands of distinct CDR3 sequences, 20% to 25% recorded once. The sample providers were healthy Caucasian people from Russia, aged roughly 6 to 90. The extraction recovered at least 5.5 micrograms of total RNA per sample. Findings and limits, study-wide: A strong correlation was seen between TCR beta diversity and naive T cell percentage.

This clonotype was sampled from a man between 65 and 85 years old in good health. The chain links TRBV29-1 to TRBJ2-1, with D tentatively TRBD1 (6 bases). Sequences were obtained from blood. The CDR3 here is CSARDTLNEQFF. Here the CDR3 DNA reads TGCAGCGCTCGGGACACCCTCAATGAGCAGTTCTTC.